Sequencing of this T cell receptor beta chain was carried out in a study of T cells after somatic rescue of genetic block. Using immunoSEQ multiplex PCR, the repertoire was profiled, and TCRdb retains in-frame clones only, with some absent. The sample holds some 67,000 clones, about 91% seen once. The sequencing input was peripheral blood mononuclear cells (PBMCs). The sequence was obtained from a man between 40 and 49 years old.

The CDR3 DNA follows: TGTGCCAGCAGACCCGGACAGGGTTACGAGCAGTACTTC. Translation gives CASRPGQGYEQYF. The V and J genes are TRBV28 and TRBJ2-7; 8 bases line up with TRBD1. Germline CDR1 reads MDHEN; CDR2 reads SYDVKM. The trim removed 6 bases at V and 4 bases at J, leaving 5 bases unmatched. CDR3 length: 13 amino acids.